The 9 T cell receptor beta chains in this list originate from one sample, sequenced in a study of blood T cells in healthy people across ages. With a J-beta primer mix and a sample-barcoded 5' primer, a second PCR ran 7 to 11 cycles. TCRdb reanalysed the 5' RACE reads using MiXCR and keeps one entry per CDR3 protein. The sample comprises around 800,000 distinct CDR3 sequences, about 55% of which are singletons, and approximately 41% rests with the top ten. The sample comprised blood. These receptors all come from an elderly man in good health.

This clonotype was seen a handful of times. This chain joins TRBV5-1 and TRBJ2-1; TRBD2 matches at 12 bases. CDR1 and CDR2 (germline): SGHRS, YFSETQ. The CDR3 length is 13 residues. The V and J ends lost 7 bases and 9 bases, in that order; junction bases with no gene match: 5. The CDR3 DNA is TGCGCCAGCCGACTAGCGGGAGTGAGTGAGCAGTTCTTC. This gives the protein CASRLAGVSEQFF.

The chain links TRBV14 to TRBJ1-2; 8 bases fit TRBD1. Germline V gene data show CDR1 as SGHDN and CDR2 as FVKESK. The CDR3 consists of 16 residues. J gave up 4 bases and V 1 base, and 8 bases lay outside the gene matches. The CDR3 reads CASSQVGQGAPYGYTF. The CDR3 nucleotides read TGTGCCAGCAGCCAAGTGGGCCAGGGGGCTCCCTATGGCTACACCTTC. The full variable domain, its missing parts supplied by reference TRBV14 and TRBJ1-2, is EAGVTQFPSHSVIEKGQTVTLRCDPISGHDNLYWYRRVMGKEIKFLLHFVKESKQDESGMPNNRFLAERTGGTYSTLKVQPAELEDSGVYFCASSQVGQGAPYGYTFGSGTRLTVV.

The V gene is TRBV6-6, the J gene TRBJ2-7; D not certain. Trimming stripped 0 bases from V and 5 bases from J, with 2 bases between. From germline, CDR1 is MNHNY and CDR2 SVGAGI (reference sequence). The CDR3 is 11 amino acids. CDR3 sequence reads: CASSYSDEQYF. The CDR3 DNA sequence: TGTGCCAGCAGTTACTCAGACGAGCAGTACTTC.

This clonotype came up once. The V gene is TRBV7-9, the J gene TRBJ2-5; TRBD1 matches 10 bases. The length of the CDR3 is 14 residues. Germline lookup yields CDR1 SEHNR and CDR2 FQNEAQ (reference sequence). V lost 3 bases, J lost 6 bases, and 4 bases stayed unmatched. CDR3 DNA: TGTGCCAGCAGCTTTTGGGACAGGGGAAAGACCCAGTACTTC. This translates into CASSFWDRGKTQYF.

This clonotype showed up just a few times. Given a much more abundant clone one base away, this may be a read error. This chain uses TRBV11-1 with TRBJ2-7, with D possibly being TRBD1 (5 bases). The V end lost 4 bases, the J end lost 4 bases, and 11 bases lay between the germline ends. The CDR3 has 13 amino acids. CDR1 is SGHAT and CDR2 is FQDESV in the germline V gene (reference sequence). The CDR3 DNA follows: TGTGCCAGCAGCTGGGGCATCTTATACGAGCAGTACTTC. Its protein product is CASSWGILYEQYF.

This chain links TRBV20-1 with TRBJ2-1; possible D gene TRBD1, 5 bases. This CDR3 comprises 13 residues. The germline V gene encodes CDR1 DFQATT and CDR2 SNEGSKA (reference sequence). The V end lost 2 bases, the J end lost 5 bases, and 10 bases lay between the germline ends. CDR3 sequence: CSARTTGHNEQFF. The CDR3 region has the DNA TGCAGTGCTAGAACCACAGGCCACAATGAGCAGTTCTTC.

This clonotype was recorded many times. The chain couples TRBV9 to TRBJ2-1, with unresolved D. The CDR3 has 16 amino acids. Germline V CDR1 and CDR2: SGDLS, YYNGEE. V was clipped by 4 bases and J by 4 bases, with 18 bases between them. The CDR3 nucleotides are TGTGCCAGCAGCCCCACCCCGGATGGCCAGTACAATGAGCAGTTCTTC. Translated: CASSPTPDGQYNEQFF.

The genes are TRBV3-1 and TRBJ2-6; weak D call: TRBD1 (8 bases). Germline CDR1 is LGHDT and CDR2 is YNNKEL (reference sequence). Trimming left V 8 bases short and J 0 bases short, with 17 bases between. CDR3 length: 17 residues. As DNA, the CDR3 is TGTGCCAGCGACGGAGCGGGGACAGGCTCTGGGGCCAACGTCCTGACTTTC. This sequence encodes CASDGAGTGSGANVLTF.

The chain joins TRBV11-1 to TRBJ2-5, with D perhaps matching TRBD2 (7 bases). This CDR3 region has 14 residues. Germline loops: CDR1 SGHAT, CDR2 FQDESV (reference sequence). V lost 0 bases and J lost 4, with 9 bases in between. The CDR3 protein is CASSLAGGVETQYF. Written as DNA, the CDR3 is TGTGCCAGCAGCTTAGCAGGGGGGGTAGAGACCCAGTACTTC.